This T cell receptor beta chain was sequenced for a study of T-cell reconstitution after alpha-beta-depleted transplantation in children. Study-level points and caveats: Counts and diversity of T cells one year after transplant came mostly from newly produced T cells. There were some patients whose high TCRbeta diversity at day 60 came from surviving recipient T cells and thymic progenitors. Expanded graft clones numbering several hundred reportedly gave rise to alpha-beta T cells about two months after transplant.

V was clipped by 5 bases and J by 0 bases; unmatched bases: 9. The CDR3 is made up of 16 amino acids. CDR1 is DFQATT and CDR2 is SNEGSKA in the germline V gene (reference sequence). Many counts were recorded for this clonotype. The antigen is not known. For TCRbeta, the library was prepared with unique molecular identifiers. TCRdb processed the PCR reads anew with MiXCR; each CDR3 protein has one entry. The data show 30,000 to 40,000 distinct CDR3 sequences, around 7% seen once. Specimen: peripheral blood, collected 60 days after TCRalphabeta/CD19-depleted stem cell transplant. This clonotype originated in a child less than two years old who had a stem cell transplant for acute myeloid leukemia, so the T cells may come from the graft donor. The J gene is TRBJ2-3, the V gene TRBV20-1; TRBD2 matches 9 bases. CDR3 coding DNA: TGCAGTGCTGGAGCCCCGACTAGCGGTAGCACAGATACGCAGTATTTT. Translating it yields CSAGAPTSGSTDTQYF.